This T cell receptor beta chain emerged from a study of blood T cell repertoires in COVID-19. Turning to the study itself: Acute and convalescent COVID-19 samples came from the United States, Italy and Spain. PBMCs, B-cell-depleted T cells, or T cells provided the cDNA or gDNA that made up the material.

Recruitment covered some 25 US areas and drew participants whose ages spanned about 18 to 100 years. Donors were grouped by their self-reported clinical history. CDR1 is SGDLS, CDR2 YYNGEE, per germline. CDR3 length: 19 residues. V shed 0 bases and J 6 bases; nucleotides not matched to a gene: 20. Assay used: immunoSEQ multiplex PCR; TCRdb lists only in-frame clones, some missing. The data show 200,000 to 250,000 clones, approximately 84% seen once. Sequences were obtained from PBMCs or T cells enriched from blood (not recorded which). The V call is TRBV9, the J call TRBJ1-1; TRBD1 agrees at 7 bases. The clonotype comes from a man in his 60s who had recovered from COVID-19. This CDR3 is CASSVVDTGPQRQGPEAFF. Written as DNA, the CDR3 is TGTGCCAGCAGCGTAGTCGATACAGGGCCCCAAAGACAGGGCCCTGAAGCTTTCTTT.